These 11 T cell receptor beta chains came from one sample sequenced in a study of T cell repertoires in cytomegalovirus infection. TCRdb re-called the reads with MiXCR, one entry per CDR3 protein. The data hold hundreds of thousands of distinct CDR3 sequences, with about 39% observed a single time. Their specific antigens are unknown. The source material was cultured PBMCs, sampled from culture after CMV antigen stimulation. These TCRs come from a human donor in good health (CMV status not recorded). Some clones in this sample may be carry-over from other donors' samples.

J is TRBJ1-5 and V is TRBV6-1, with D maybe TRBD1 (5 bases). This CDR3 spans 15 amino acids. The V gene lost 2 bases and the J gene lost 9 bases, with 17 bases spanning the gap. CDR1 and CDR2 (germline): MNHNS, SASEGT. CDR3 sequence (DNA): TGTGCCAGCAGTGAATTGGGGACGGACCTGAGGCCCCAGCATTTT. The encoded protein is CASSELGTDLRPQHF.

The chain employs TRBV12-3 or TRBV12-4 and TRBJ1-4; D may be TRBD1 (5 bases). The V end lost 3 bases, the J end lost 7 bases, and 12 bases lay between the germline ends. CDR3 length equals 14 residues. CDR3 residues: CASSFVATGEKLFF. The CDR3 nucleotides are TGTGCCAGCAGTTTTGTGGCTACAGGTGAAAAACTGTTTTTT.

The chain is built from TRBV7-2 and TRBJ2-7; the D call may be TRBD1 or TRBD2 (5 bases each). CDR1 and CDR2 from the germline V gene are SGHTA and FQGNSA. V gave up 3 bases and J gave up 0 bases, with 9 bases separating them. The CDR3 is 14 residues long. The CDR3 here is CASSFRDGSYEQYF. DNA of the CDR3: TGTGCCAGCAGCTTTAGGGACGGCTCCTACGAGCAGTACTTC.

CDR3 sequence: CASSLADGQETQYF. In nucleotides, the CDR3 is TGTGCCAGCAGCTTAGCGGACGGACAAGAGACCCAGTACTTC. This chain connects TRBV7-8 to TRBJ2-5; D unclear. CDR3 length: 14 amino acids. Per germline, CDR1 SGHVS and CDR2 FQNEAQ. V gave up 0 bases and J gave up 2 bases, with 7 bases separating them.

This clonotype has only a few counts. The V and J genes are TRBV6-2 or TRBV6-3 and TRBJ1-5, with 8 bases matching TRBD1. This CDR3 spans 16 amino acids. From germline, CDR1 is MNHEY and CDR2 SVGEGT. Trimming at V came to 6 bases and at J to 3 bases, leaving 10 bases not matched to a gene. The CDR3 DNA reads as TGTGCCAGCAGGAAGACAGGGGCCATCAACAATCAGCCCCAGCATTTT. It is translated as CASRKTGAINNQPQHF.

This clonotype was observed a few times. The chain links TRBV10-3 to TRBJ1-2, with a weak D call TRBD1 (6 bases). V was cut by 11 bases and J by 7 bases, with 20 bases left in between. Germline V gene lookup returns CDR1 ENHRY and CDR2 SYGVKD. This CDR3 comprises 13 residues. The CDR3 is CASGGPGEVGYTF. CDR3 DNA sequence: TGTGCCTCTGGGGGCCCCGGCGAAGTTGGCTACACCTTC.

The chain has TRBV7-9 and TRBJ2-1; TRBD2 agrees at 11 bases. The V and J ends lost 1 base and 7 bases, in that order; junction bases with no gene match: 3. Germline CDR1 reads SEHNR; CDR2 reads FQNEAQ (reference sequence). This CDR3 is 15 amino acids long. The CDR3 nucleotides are TGTGCCAGCAGCTTAGGGACTAGCGGGCCGAATGAGCAGTTCTTC. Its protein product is CASSLGTSGPNEQFF.

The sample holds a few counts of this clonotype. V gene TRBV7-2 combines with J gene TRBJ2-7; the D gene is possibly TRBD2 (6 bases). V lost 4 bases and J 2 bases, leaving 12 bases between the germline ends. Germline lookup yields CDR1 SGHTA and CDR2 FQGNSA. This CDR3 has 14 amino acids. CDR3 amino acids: CASSYASVTYEQYF. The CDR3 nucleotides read TGTGCCAGCAGCTACGCTAGCGTCACCTACGAGCAGTACTTC.

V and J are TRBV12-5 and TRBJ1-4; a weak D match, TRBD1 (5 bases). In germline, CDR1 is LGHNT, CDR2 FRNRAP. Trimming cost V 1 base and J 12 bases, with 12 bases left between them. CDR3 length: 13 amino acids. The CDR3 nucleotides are TGTGCTAGTGGTTTGGGCGGGGGGGTGCAACTGTTTTTT. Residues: CASGLGGGVQLFF.

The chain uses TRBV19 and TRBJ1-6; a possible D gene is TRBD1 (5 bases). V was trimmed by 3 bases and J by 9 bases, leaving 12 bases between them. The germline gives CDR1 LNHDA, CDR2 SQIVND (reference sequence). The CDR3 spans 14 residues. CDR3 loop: CASSMGRGFSPLHF. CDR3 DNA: TGTGCCAGTAGTATGGGGCGGGGGTTTTCACCCCTCCACTTT. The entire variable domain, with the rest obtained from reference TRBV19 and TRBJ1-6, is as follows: DGGITQSPKYLFRKEGQNVTLSCEQNLNHDAMYWYRQDPGQGLRLIYYSQIVNDFQKGDIAEGYSVSREKKESFPLTVTSAQKNPTAFYLCASSMGRGFSPLHFGNGTRLTVT.

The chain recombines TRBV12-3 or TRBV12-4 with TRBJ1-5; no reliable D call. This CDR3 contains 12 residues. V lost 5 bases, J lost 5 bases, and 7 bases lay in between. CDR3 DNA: TGTGCCAGCAGTCCATCCGATCAGCCCCAGCATTTT. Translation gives CASSPSDQPQHF.